One T cell receptor (beta chain) is described in this entry. Its antigen is as yet unknown. CDR3 size: 17 residues. Germline-derived CDR1 and CDR2 are MNHEY and SMNVEV (reference sequence). V lost 3 bases, J lost 6 bases, and 24 bases lay in between. This specimen belongs to a study of T-cell reconstitution after alpha-beta-depleted transplantation in children. The study, taken as a whole, reports: As was reported, about two months after transplant, alpha-beta T cells came from several hundred expanded graft clones. It was newly produced T cells that mostly accounted for T-cell counts and diversity one year after transplant.

Unique molecular identifiers were incorporated during preparation of the TCRbeta library. TCRdb reprocessed the PCR reads via MiXCR and lists one record per CDR3 protein. The data show about 310,000 distinct CDR3 sequences, approximately 23% seen once. This TCR derives from a male patient younger than 18 who had a stem cell transplant for acute lymphoblastic leukemia, so the T cells may come from the graft donor. The chain is built from TRBV27 and TRBJ2-7, with unresolved D. The sequenced sample was PBMCs, mostly from graft donor cells, obtained 180 days after TCRalphabeta/CD19-depleted stem cell transplant. The CDR3 DNA reads as TGTGCCAGCAGTTTGATAATGGGTACAGACTTTCCCATCGAGCAGTACTTC. Protein sequence: CASSLIMGTDFPIEQYF.